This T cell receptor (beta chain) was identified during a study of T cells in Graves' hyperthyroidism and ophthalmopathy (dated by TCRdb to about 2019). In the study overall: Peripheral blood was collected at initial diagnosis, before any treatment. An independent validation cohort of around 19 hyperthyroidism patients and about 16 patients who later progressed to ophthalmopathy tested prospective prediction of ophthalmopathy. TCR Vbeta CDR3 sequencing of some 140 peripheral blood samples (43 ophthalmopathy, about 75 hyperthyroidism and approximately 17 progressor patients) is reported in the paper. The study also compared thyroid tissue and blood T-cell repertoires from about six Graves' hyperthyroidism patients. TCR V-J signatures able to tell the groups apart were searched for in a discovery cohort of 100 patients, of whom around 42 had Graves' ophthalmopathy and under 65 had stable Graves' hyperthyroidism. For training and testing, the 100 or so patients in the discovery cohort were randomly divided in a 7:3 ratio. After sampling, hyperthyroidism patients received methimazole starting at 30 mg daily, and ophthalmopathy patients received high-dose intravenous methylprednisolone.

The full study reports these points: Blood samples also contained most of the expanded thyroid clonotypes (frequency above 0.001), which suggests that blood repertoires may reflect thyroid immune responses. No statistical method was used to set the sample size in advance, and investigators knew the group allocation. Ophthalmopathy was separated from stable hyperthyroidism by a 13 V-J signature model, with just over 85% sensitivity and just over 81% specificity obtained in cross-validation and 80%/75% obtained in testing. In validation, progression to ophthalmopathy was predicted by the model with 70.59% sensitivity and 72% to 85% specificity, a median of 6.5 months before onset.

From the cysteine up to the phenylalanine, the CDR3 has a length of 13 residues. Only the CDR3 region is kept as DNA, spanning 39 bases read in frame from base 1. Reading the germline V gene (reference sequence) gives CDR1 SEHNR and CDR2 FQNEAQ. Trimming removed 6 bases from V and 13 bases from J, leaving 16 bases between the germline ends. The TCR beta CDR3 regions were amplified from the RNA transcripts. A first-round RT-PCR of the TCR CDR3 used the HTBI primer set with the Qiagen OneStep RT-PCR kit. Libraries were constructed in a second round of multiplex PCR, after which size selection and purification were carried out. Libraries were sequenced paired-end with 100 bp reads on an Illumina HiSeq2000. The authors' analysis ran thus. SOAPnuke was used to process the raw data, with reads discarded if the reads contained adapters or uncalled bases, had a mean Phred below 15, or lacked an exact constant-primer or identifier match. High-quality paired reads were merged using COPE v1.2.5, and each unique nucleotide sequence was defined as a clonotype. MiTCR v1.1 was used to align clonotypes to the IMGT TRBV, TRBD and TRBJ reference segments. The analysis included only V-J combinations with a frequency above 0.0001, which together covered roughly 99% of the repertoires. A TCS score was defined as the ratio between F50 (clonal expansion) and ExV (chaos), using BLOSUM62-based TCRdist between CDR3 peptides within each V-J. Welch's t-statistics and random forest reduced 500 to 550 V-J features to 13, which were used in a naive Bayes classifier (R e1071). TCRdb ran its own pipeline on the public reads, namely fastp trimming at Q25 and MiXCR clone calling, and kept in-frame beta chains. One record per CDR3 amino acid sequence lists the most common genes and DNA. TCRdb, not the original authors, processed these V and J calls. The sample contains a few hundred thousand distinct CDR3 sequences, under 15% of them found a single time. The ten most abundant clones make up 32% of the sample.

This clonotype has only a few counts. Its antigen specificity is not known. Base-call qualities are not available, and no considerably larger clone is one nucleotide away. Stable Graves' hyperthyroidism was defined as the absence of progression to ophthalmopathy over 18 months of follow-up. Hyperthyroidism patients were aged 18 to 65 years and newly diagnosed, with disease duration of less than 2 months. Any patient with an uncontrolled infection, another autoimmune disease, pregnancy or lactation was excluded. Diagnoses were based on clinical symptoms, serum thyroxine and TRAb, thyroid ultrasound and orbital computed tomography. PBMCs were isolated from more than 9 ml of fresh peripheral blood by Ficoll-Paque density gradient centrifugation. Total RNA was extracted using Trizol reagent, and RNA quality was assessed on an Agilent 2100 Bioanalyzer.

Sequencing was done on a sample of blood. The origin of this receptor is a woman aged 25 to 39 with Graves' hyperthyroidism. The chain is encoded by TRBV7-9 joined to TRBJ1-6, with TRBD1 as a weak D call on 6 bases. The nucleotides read TGTGCCAGCAGTTCGGACAGCGCCAGGCCCCTCCACTTT. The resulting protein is CASSSDSARPLHF. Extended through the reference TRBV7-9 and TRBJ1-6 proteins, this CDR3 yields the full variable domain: DTGVSQNPRHKITKRGQNVTFRCDPISEHNRLYWYRQTLGQGPEFLTYFQNEAQLEKSRLLSDRFSAERPKGSFSTLEIQRTEQGDSAMYLCASSSDSARPLHFGNGTRLTVT.